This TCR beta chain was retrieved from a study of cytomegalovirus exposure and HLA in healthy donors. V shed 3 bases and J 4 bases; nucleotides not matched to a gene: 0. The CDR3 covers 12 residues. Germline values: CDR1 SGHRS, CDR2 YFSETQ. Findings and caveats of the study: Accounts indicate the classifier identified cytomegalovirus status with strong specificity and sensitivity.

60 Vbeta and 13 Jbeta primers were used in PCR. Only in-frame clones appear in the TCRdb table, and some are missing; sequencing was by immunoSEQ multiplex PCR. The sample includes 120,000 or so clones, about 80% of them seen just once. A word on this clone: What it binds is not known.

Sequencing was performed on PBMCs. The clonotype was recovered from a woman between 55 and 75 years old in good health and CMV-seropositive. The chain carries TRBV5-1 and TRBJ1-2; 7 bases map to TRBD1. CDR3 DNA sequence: TGCGCCAGCAGCTGGGACAGCTATGGCTACACCTTC. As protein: CASSWDSYGYTF.